This T cell receptor (beta chain) was found in a study of blood T cell repertoires in COVID-19. Here immunoSEQ multiplex PCR was the method, and the copy in TCRdb shows in-frame clones only, minus some. The sample lists approximately 220,000 clones, about 90% occurring once. Trimming cost V 3 bases and J 0 bases; bases outside gene matches: 7. The CDR3 contains 16 residues. Looked up from germline, CDR1 is KGHSH and CDR2 is LQKENI. What was sequenced was PBMCs or T cells enriched from blood (not recorded which). This sequence was found in a man under 40 who had been exposed to COVID-19. This sequence joins TRBV18 and TRBJ1-1, with 7 bases aligning to TRBD1. As DNA, the CDR3 is TGTGCCAGCTCACCCAGGGGGGACGGATTGAACACTGAAGCTTTCTTT. Encoded protein: CASSPRGDGLNTEAFF.